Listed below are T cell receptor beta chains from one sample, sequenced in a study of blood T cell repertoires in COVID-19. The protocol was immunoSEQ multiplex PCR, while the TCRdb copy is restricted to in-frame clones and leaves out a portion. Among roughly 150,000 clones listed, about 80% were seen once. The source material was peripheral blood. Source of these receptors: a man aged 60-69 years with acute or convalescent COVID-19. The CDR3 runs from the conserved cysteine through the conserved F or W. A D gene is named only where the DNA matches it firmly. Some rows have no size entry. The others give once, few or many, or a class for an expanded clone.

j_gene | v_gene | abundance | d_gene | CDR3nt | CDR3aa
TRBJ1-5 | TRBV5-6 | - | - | TGTGCCAGCAGCTTCCGGTGGGCAGTCAATCAGCCCCAGCATTTT | CASSFRWAVNQPQHF
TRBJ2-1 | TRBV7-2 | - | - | TGTGCCAGCAGCTTTGATCGGGGCTCCTACAATGAGCAGTTCTTC | CASSFDRGSYNEQFF
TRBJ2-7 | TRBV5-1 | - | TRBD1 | TGCGCCAGCAGCTTGTTGGGCGGACAGGGTGAATTC | CASSLLGGQGEF
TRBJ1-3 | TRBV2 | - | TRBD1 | TGTGCCAGCAGTGAAAGGGGACAGGCGATCACCATATATTTT | CASSERGQAITIYF
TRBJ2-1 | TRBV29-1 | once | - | TGCAGCGCGACTAGAAGTTCCAATGAGCAGTTCTTC | CSATRSSNEQFF
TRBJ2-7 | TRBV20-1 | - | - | TGCAGTGCTAGTGCCGGCAGGGGCACGTCCTACGAGCAGTACTTC | CSASAGRGTSYEQYF
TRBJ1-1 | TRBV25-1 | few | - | TGTGCCAGCAGTGCGCCCGAGGGTACGACTGAAGCTTTCTTT | CASSAPEGTTEAFF
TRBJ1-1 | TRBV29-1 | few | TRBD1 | TGCAGCGTACAGGGGGTCACTGAAGCTTTCTTT | CSVQGVTEAFF
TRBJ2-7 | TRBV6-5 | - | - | TGTGCCAGCAGTCCCCGACCGACAAGCACCTACGAGCAGTACTTC | CASSPRPTSTYEQYF
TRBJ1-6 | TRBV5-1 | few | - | TGCGCCTCCAGGACAGAGACCCTTGGGGGACCCCTCCACTTT | CASRTETLGGPLHF
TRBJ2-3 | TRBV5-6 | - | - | TGTGCCAGCAGCTTGGGGGCAGGGCTCGCAGATACGCAGTATTTT | CASSLGAGLADTQYF
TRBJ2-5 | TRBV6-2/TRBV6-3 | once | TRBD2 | TGTGCCAGCAGTTACGGGACTAGCAAAGAGACCCAGTACTTC | CASSYGTSKETQYF
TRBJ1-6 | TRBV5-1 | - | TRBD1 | TGCGCCAGCAGCTTACCCGCAGGGGGTAATTCACCCCTCCACTTT | CASSLPAGGNSPLHF
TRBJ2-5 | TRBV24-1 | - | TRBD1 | TGTGCCACCAGTGATAGAGGGGGCCAGGGAGAGACCCAGTACTTC | CATSDRGGQGETQYF
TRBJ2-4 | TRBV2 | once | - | TGTGCCAGCACGGACTCATTAGCCAAAAACATTCAGTACTTC | CASTDSLAKNIQYF
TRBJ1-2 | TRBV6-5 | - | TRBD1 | TGTGCCAGCAGTTCCCAATCGGACAGGGGAGGAGGCTACACCTTC | CASSSQSDRGGGYTF
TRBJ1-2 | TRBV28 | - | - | TGTGCCAGCAGCCAAGGGGGACAATTCGTAGGTGGCTACACCTTC | CASSQGGQFVGGYTF
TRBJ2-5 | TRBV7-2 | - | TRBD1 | TGTGCCAGCAGCTTAACAGGGGGTGACAGGCAGACCCAGTACTTC | CASSLTGGDRQTQYF
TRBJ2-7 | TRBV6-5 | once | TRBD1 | TGTGCCAGCAGTTACGGTGGCAGGGGGCACTACGAGCAGTACTTC | CASSYGGRGHYEQYF
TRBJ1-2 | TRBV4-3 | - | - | TGCGCCAGCAGCCAAGATAGCAGACGGAACTATGGCTACACCTTC | CASSQDSRRNYGYTF
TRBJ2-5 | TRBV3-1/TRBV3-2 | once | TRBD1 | TGTGCCAGCAGCCAAGTACCAGGGGGCGGAGAGACCCAGTACTTC | CASSQVPGGGETQYF
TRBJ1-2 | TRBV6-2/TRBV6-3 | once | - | TGTGCCAGCAGTTACTCATGGGGAGCTAACTATGGCTACACCTTC | CASSYSWGANYGYTF
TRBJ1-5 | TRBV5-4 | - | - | TGTGCCAGCAGCACAACCCCAGGGGCCTCCAATCAGCCCCAGCATTTT | CASSTTPGASNQPQHF
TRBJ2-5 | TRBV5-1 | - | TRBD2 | TGCGCCAGCAGCTTGGGGTCTAGCGGCCAAGAGACCCAGTACTTC | CASSLGSSGQETQYF
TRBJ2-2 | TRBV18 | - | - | TGTGCCAGCTCACCACCGACCAGGGTCACCGGGGAGCTGTTTTTT | CASSPPTRVTGELFF
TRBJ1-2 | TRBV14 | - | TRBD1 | TGTGCCAGCAGCCAACGCCGACAGGGGGGTGGCTACACCTTC | CASSQRRQGGGYTF
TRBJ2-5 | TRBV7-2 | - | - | TGTGCCAGCAGCTTAAAGGTGGGGGCACAAGAGACCCAGTACTTC | CASSLKVGAQETQYF
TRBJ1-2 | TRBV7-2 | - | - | TGTGCCAGCAGCTCGGCGACAGGTACGCTCGGCTACACCTTC | CASSSATGTLGYTF
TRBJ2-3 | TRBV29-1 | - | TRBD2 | TGCAGCGTGACACTAGCGGGAGCTGGCACAGATACGCAGTATTTT | CSVTLAGAGTDTQYF
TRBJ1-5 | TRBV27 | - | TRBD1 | TGTGCCAGCAGTTCGACAGGGATGGGTCAGCCCCAGCATTTT | CASSSTGMGQPQHF
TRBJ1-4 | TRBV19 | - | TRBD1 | TGTGCCAGTAGCCCTGGAGGGAGAGGGGGCGCAACTAATGAAAAACTGTTTTTT | CASSPGGRGGATNEKLFF
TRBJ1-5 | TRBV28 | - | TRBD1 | TGTGCCAGCACCCCAGGGGGCCAGGACGGGCCCCAGCATTTT | CASTPGGQDGPQHF
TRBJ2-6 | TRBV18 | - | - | TGTGCCAGCTCACCACGAAGCGTCTCTGGGGCCAACGTCCTGACTTTC | CASSPRSVSGANVLTF